These T cell receptor beta chains were read from a single sample in a study of early T cells in non-severe SARS-CoV-2 infection. A single record per CDR3 protein comes from TCRdb applying MiXCR to the 5' RACE reads. The table has 90,000 to 120,000 distinct CDR3 sequences, over 8.5% seen once; the top ten hold about 7.6%. Sequenced material: whole blood. The receptors were gathered from an adult who was a healthcare worker with PCR-confirmed SARS-CoV-2 infection or an uninfected control (not recorded which). CDR3s include the opening cysteine and the closing phenylalanine or tryptophan. D genes are given only for firm matches. Clone size is stated in some rows and not others, as once, few, many or a class when expanded.

j_call clone_size v_call d_call cdr3_aa cdr3_nt
TRBJ2-7 few TRBV6-2/TRBV6-3 - CASNLKGGVAEAYEQYF TGTGCCAGCAACCTCAAGGGGGGTGTAGCGGAGGCCTACGAGCAGTACTTC
TRBJ2-6 many TRBV7-9 - CASSPPGANVLTF TGTGCCAGCAGCCCCCCTGGGGCCAACGTCCTGACTTTC
TRBJ2-7 many TRBV4-1 - CASSQGESSYEQYF TGCGCCAGCAGCCAAGGGGAGAGCTCCTACGAGCAGTACTTC
TRBJ2-7 few TRBV2 - CASSEHNYEQYF TGTGCCAGCAGTGAACATAACTACGAGCAGTACTTC
TRBJ2-2 few TRBV7-9 - CASSQMPLGGFGELFF TGTGCCAGCAGCCAGATGCCACTCGGAGGCTTCGGGGAGCTGTTTTTT
TRBJ2-7 few TRBV9 - CASSVAPATNSEQYF TGTGCCAGCAGCGTAGCTCCCGCGACGAACTCCGAGCAGTACTTC
TRBJ1-6 - TRBV7-2 - CASSFRIANSPLHF TGTGCCAGCAGTTTCCGGATCGCCAATTCACCCCTCCACTTT
TRBJ2-7 - TRBV21-1 - CASSKGLKSSYEQYF TGTGCCAGCAGCAAAGGGTTAAAGTCTTCCTACGAGCAGTACTTC
TRBJ2-1 - TRBV20-1 - CSARVPDSYNEQFF TGCAGTGCTAGAGTCCCCGACAGCTACAATGAGCAGTTCTTC
TRBJ2-3 many TRBV6-2/TRBV6-3 TRBD2 CASSYAEEPHPLAGETDTQYF TGTGCCAGCAGTTACGCGGAGGAACCTCACCCACTAGCGGGAGAAACAGATACGCAGTATTTT
TRBJ2-7 - TRBV4-2 - CASSQDRIGLTGEQYF TGTGCCAGCAGCCAAGATCGGATAGGCTTAACGGGCGAGCAGTACTTC
TRBJ2-7 many TRBV6-6 TRBD2 CASTSASGLAGGTYEQYF TGTGCCAGCACCTCCGCGTCGGGACTAGCGGGGGGAACCTACGAGCAGTACTTC
TRBJ1-2 many TRBV7-2 TRBD1 CASSLDRGRSDGYTF TGTGCCAGCAGTTTGGACAGGGGGAGGAGTGATGGCTACACCTTC
TRBJ2-5 - TRBV30 - CAWSVWGARETQYF TGTGCCTGGAGTGTATGGGGGGCGCGAGAGACCCAGTACTTC
TRBJ2-7 many TRBV20-1 - CSARGSPGSEQYF TGCAGTGCTAGAGGATCCCCGGGGAGCGAGCAGTACTTC
TRBJ1-4 few TRBV12-3/TRBV12-4 - CASSLSGEKLFF TGTGCCAGCAGTTTATCGGGTGAAAAACTGTTTTTT
TRBJ1-3 many TRBV12-3/TRBV12-4 - CASSLSNTGNTIYF TGTGCCAGCAGTTTGTCCAATACTGGAAACACCATATATTTT
TRBJ2-7 - TRBV20-1 - CSGERGANIGEQYF TGCAGTGGGGAAAGGGGTGCAAATATAGGCGAGCAGTACTTC
TRBJ1-4 - TRBV7-6 TRBD1 CASSPLGTGEEKMFF TGTGCCAGCAGCCCACTAGGGACAGGGGAGGAAAAAATGTTTTTT
TRBJ2-2 - TRBV6-2/TRBV6-3 TRBD2 CASRLGLADTGELFF TGTGCCAGCAGACTGGGACTAGCGGACACCGGGGAGCTGTTTTTT
TRBJ2-4 few TRBV12-3/TRBV12-4 - CASSLGAEQYF TGTGCCAGCAGTTTAGGGGCAGAGCAGTACTTC
TRBJ2-1 many TRBV28 - CASSPPDPSSYNEQFF TGTGCCAGCAGTCCTCCTGACCCAAGCTCCTACAATGAGCAGTTCTTC
TRBJ2-7 many TRBV18 - CASSNNYEQYF TGTGCCAGCTCGAACAACTACGAGCAGTACTTC
TRBJ2-1 few TRBV12-3/TRBV12-4 TRBD1 CASSHRDRVNEQFF TGTGCCAGCAGTCACCGGGACAGGGTGAATGAGCAGTTCTTC
TRBJ2-7 - TRBV9 - CASCRDASSHEQYF TGTGCCAGCTGCCGGGACGCCTCCTCTCACGAGCAGTACTTC
TRBJ2-3 - TRBV12-3/TRBV12-4 - CASSQKRSTDTQYF TGTGCCAGCAGTCAAAAGCGGAGCACAGATACGCAGTATTTT
TRBJ2-1 few TRBV20-1 TRBD2 CSATGLAGVEQFF TGCAGTGCAACTGGACTAGCGGGAGTTGAGCAGTTCTTC
TRBJ2-7 many TRBV6-5 - CASRSLASAYEQYF TGTGCCAGCCGAAGCCTAGCATCGGCCTACGAGCAGTACTTC
TRBJ2-3 many TRBV5-1 TRBD2 CASSSGGASGDTQYF TGCGCCAGCAGCTCGGGCGGGGCTAGCGGCGATACGCAGTATTTT
TRBJ1-2 many TRBV7-2 - CASSRMAPGYGYTF TGTGCCAGCAGCCGTATGGCTCCGGGTTATGGCTACACCTTC
TRBJ1-6 few TRBV4-1 - CASSPIPDSYNSPLHF TGCGCCAGCAGTCCGATCCCGGACTCCTATAATTCACCCCTCCACTTT
TRBJ1-1 - TRBV20-1 - CSAREWGHNFMNTEAFF TGCAGTGCTAGAGAGTGGGGACACAACTTTATGAACACTGAAGCTTTCTTT
TRBJ1-6 - TRBV7-6 - CASSRDSNYNSPLHF TGTGCCAGCAGCCGCGACAGCAACTATAATTCACCCCTCCACTTT
TRBJ2-3 many TRBV7-2 - CASSWEGATDTQYF TGTGCCAGCAGCTGGGAGGGGGCCACAGATACGCAGTATTTT
TRBJ2-5 many TRBV4-3 - CASSQDSGQETQYF TGCGCCAGCAGCCAAGATTCGGGGCAAGAGACCCAGTACTTC
TRBJ2-2 - TRBV11-2 TRBD2 CASSLGQGGAGELFF TGTGCCAGCAGCTTGGGGCAGGGAGGGGCCGGGGAGCTGTTTTTT
TRBJ1-1 - TRBV6-2/TRBV6-3 - CASRPTGSGEAFF TGTGCCAGCAGACCAACAGGTTCAGGTGAAGCTTTCTTT
TRBJ2-3 many TRBV10-3 TRBD2 CAISESGTSGRSTDTQYF TGTGCCATCAGTGAGTCTGGGACTAGCGGGAGGAGCACAGATACGCAGTATTTT
TRBJ2-2 many TRBV7-6 - CASSVVLTGELFF TGTGCCAGCAGCGTGGTCCTCACCGGGGAGCTGTTTTTT
TRBJ2-7 few TRBV20-1 - CSKERAESSYEQYF TGCAGTAAAGAAAGGGCGGAGAGCTCCTACGAGCAGTACTTC
TRBJ1-4 - TRBV6-1 - CASSESLTGSNEKLYF TGTGCCAGCAGTGAAAGTCTTACAGGGTCTAATGAAAAACTGTATTTT